This T cell receptor (beta chain) comes out of a study of blood T cell repertoires in COVID-19. Followed longitudinally, the Seattle patients had been enrolled during active infection. In germline, CDR1 is SNHLY, CDR2 FYNNEI. The V gene lost 7 bases and the J gene lost 7 bases, with 16 bases spanning the gap. The CDR3 covers 13 residues. The data were produced by immunoSEQ multiplex PCR, yet TCRdb's version contains in-frame clones alone and is incomplete. Of around 210,000 clones in the sample, roughly 84% are singletons; the top ten hold around 17%. The source material was peripheral blood. This chain uses TRBV2 with TRBJ1-2, with D possibly being TRBD1 (5 bases). This clonotype was sampled from a man aged 45 to 65 with COVID-19, enrolled during active disease. CDR3 loop: CASMPRQFSGYTF. CDR3 nucleotide sequence: TGTGCCAGCATGCCCAGACAGTTCTCTGGCTACACCTTC.